This record covers a single T cell receptor beta chain. The identical CDR3 is also encoded by other nucleotide sequences in the sample. This entry is derived from a study of shared clonotypes between healthy human individuals. There are 15 residues in the CDR3. V lost 0 bases and J lost 3, with 10 bases in between. CDR1 and CDR2 (germline): MRHNA, SNTAGT. Method: immunoSEQ multiplex PCR; TCRdb's copy keeps in-frame clones and lacks some. This repertoire shows about 490,000 clones, around three quarters found once; its top ten account for approximately 12%. The receptor's source is a woman in her thirties or forties in good health. Some clones in this sample may be carry-over from other donors' samples. Sequencing was performed on PBMCs. The V gene is TRBV6-4, the J gene TRBJ2-3; D not resolved. The CDR3 bases are TGTGCCAGCAGTGACTCCGCAGGTAGTACAGATACGCAGTATTTT. Protein: CASSDSAGSTDTQYF.